The rows below give T cell receptor beta chains drawn from one sample of a study of graft-versus-host responses after intestinal transplantation. Produced via immunoSEQ multiplex PCR; TCRdb's table is partial and in-frame only. The table records around 15,000 clones, 70% of them present only once. The specimen was ileum tissue, collected around 720 days after intestinal transplantation. These receptors were obtained from a human patient who received an intestinal transplant, so some T cells may come from the graft donor. The CDR3 runs from the conserved cysteine through the conserved F or W. The D gene is left open where the match is weak. Part of the rows lack a size; the others show once, few, many or a class for expanded clones.

v_call	clone_size	cdr3_length	d_call	j_call	cdr3_nt	cdr3_aa
TRBV27	-	14	-	TRBJ1-2	TGTGCCAGCAGTTTAAGGCAGGGCCACTATGGCTACACCTTC	CASSLRQGHYGYTF
TRBV7-9	-	13	-	TRBJ1-4	TGTGCCAGCAGCATGGGACCTAATGAAAAACTGTTTTTT	CASSMGPNEKLFF
TRBV15	-	15	TRBD1	TRBJ1-4	TGTGCCACCAGCGCCTGGGACAGGGCTAATGAAAAACTGTTTTTT	CATSAWDRANEKLFF
TRBV29-1	-	13	-	TRBJ1-1	TGCAGCGTCGCCGACAGGCCGAACACTGAAGCTTTCTTT	CSVADRPNTEAFF
TRBV6-5	-	13	-	TRBJ1-1	TGTGCCAGCATAGTGACGGGGAACACTGAAGCTTTCTTT	CASIVTGNTEAFF
TRBV28	few	15	TRBD1	TRBJ2-5	TGTGCCAGCAGTGCCGGGGACAGGGACGGAGAGACCCAGTACTTC	CASSAGDRDGETQYF
TRBV28	-	15	-	TRBJ1-2	TGTGCCAGCAGTCCCACGTCGAGAGGGTTCCATGGCTACACCTTC	CASSPTSRGFHGYTF
TRBV11-2	-	15	-	TRBJ2-7	TGTGCCAGCAGCTTCACACTAGCTAGCTCCTACGAGCAGTACTTC	CASSFTLASSYEQYF
TRBV28	-	14	-	TRBJ1-2	TGTGCCAGCAGTTTGGGCAGAGCCCGCTATGGCTACACCTTC	CASSLGRARYGYTF
TRBV30	-	13	-	TRBJ1-4	TGTGCCTGGAGTGTACGGTTGGGAGAAAAACTGTTTTTT	CAWSVRLGEKLFF
TRBV7-2	once	14	-	TRBJ2-2	TGTGCCAGCAGCACCGGGACAAACACCGGGGAGCTGTTTTTT	CASSTGTNTGELFF
TRBV5-1	-	14	-	TRBJ1-2	TGCGCCAGCAGCTTGGGATCGGGGCGAGGAGGCTACACCTTC	CASSLGSGRGGYTF
TRBV10-2	-	15	-	TRBJ2-5	TGCGCCAGCAGTGCCCCTGGAGCGGGCCAAGAGACCCAGTACTTC	CASSAPGAGQETQYF
TRBV28	-	13	-	TRBJ2-1	TGTGCCAGCAGTGACCGGGTTATACTTGAGCAGTTCTTC	CASSDRVILEQFF
TRBV19	once	14	-	TRBJ2-3	TGTGCCAGTAGTCCCGGGCCCAACACAGATACGCAGTATTTT	CASSPGPNTDTQYF
TRBV6-1	-	13	-	TRBJ1-5	TGTGCCAGCATTGGACAGCACAATCAGCCCCAGCATTTT	CASIGQHNQPQHF
TRBV29-1	-	13	TRBD2	TRBJ2-5	TGCAGCGTGCAAGCGGGAGGGCCAGAGACCCAGTACTTC	CSVQAGGPETQYF
TRBV28	-	15	-	TRBJ1-6	TGTGCCAGCAGTTTTTTTGGGGAGGAGAATTCACCCCTCCACTTT	CASSFFGEENSPLHF
TRBV6-5	-	13	-	TRBJ2-5	TGTGCCAGCAGCCCGACGGGAGAAGAGACCCAGTACTTC	CASSPTGEETQYF
TRBV18	-	12	-	TRBJ2-5	TGTGCCAGCTCACCGATTCTGGAGACCCAGTACTTC	CASSPILETQYF
TRBV28	-	15	-	TRBJ2-5	TGTGCCAGCAGTTCAGCCGGCAGGGCCGGAGAGACCCAGTACTTC	CASSSAGRAGETQYF
TRBV2	-	14	-	TRBJ2-3	TGTGCCAGCAGTGATCGACAGGTCTGGGATACGCAGTATTTT	CASSDRQVWDTQYF
TRBV7-9	-	16	TRBD2	TRBJ2-5	TGTGCCAGCAGCTTAGGCCTAGCGGGAGGTCTAGAGACCCAGTACTTC	CASSLGLAGGLETQYF
TRBV7-2	few	17	-	TRBJ1-5	TGTGCCAGCAGCTTAGATCCCAGAAGAAATAGCAATCAGCCCCAGCATTTT	CASSLDPRRNSNQPQHF
TRBV6-6	-	14	-	TRBJ1-4	TGTGCCAGCAGTTACCTCAGGGCGGGGGAAAAACTGTTTTTT	CASSYLRAGEKLFF
TRBV29-1	few	17	-	TRBJ2-3	TGCAGCGTCCCCGGACAGCTAGCGGTTACTAGCACAGATACGCAGTATTTT	CSVPGQLAVTSTDTQYF
TRBV5-1	-	13	-	TRBJ1-1	TGCGCCAGCAGCTCGGATGGGGTACGGGGAGCTTTCTTT	CASSSDGVRGAFF
TRBV5-4	-	13	-	TRBJ1-2	TGTGCCAGCAGCCCCCGCAGGGAGGATGGCTACACCTTC	CASSPRREDGYTF
TRBV6-5	once	13	-	TRBJ1-1	TGTGCCAGCAGTTATGGACAGAACACTGAAGCTTTCTTT	CASSYGQNTEAFF
TRBV27	-	14	TRBD1	TRBJ2-7	TGTGCCAGCAGTAGGACAGGTGGGACCTACGAGCAGTACTTC	CASSRTGGTYEQYF
TRBV20-1	-	11	-	TRBJ1-3	TGCAGTGCTAGTTGGAAAAACACCATATATTTT	CSASWKNTIYF
TRBV25-1	-	14	-	TRBJ2-5	TGTGCCAGCAGCCTCCAGGGTAAACAAGAGACCCAGTACTTC	CASSLQGKQETQYF
TRBV7-9	few	16	TRBD2	TRBJ2-3	TGTGCCAGCAGCCGTCGGACTAGCGGGACTACAGATACGCAGTATTTT	CASSRRTSGTTDTQYF
TRBV6-4	large	14	TRBD1	TRBJ2-3	TGTGCCAGCAGTGACGGACAGGGGGCAGATACGCAGTATTTT	CASSDGQGADTQYF
TRBV11-2	-	13	TRBD2	TRBJ2-3	TGTGCCAGCAGACTAGCGGGGCAGGATACGCAGTATTTT	CASRLAGQDTQYF
TRBV2	-	16	-	TRBJ2-4	TGTGCCAGCAGTGAGATGAGGGGAAGTGGGGCGGACATTCAGTACTTC	CASSEMRGSGADIQYF
TRBV5-1	large	15	TRBD2	TRBJ2-5	TGCGCCAGCAGCTTTCTAGCGGGAGGCGTGGAGACCCAGTACTTC	CASSFLAGGVETQYF
TRBV4-1	-	17	-	TRBJ2-2	TGCGCCAGCAGCCAAGAAACCCTAGCGATTTTCACCGGGGAGCTGTTTTTT	CASSQETLAIFTGELFF
TRBV5-4	-	14	TRBD1	TRBJ2-7	TGTGCCAGCAGCTGGGACAGGGCTAGCAACGAGCAGTACTTC	CASSWDRASNEQYF
TRBV14	-	15	TRBD1	TRBJ2-7	TGTGCCAGCAGCCATGGGACAGGGTCTCTCTACGAGCAGTACTTC	CASSHGTGSLYEQYF
TRBV4-2	medium-sized	14	TRBD1	TRBJ2-5	TGTGCCAGCAGCCAAGCGACAGGGGATGGGACCCAGTACTTC	CASSQATGDGTQYF
TRBV11-1	few	16	TRBD1	TRBJ2-6	TGTGCCAGCAGCTGGACAGGGTACCCTGGGGCCAACGTCCTGACTTTC	CASSWTGYPGANVLTF
TRBV21-1	few	14	-	TRBJ1-1	TGTGCCAGCAGCATACGGGACAGGAACACTGAAGCTTTCTTT	CASSIRDRNTEAFF
TRBV6-6	-	15	-	TRBJ2-7	TGTGCCAGCAGTTATAAAGGGAGCCTTACCTACGAGCAGTACTTC	CASSYKGSLTYEQYF
TRBV19	once	17	TRBD1	TRBJ2-4	TGTGCCAGTAGTATTAAGAGAAGCGGGGACAGGGTAAAGGTTCAGTACTTC	CASSIKRSGDRVKVQYF
TRBV6-5	once	12	-	TRBJ1-2	TGTGCCACCTCCGGTGAAGTCTATGGCTACACCTTC	CATSGEVYGYTF
TRBV25-1	-	15	-	TRBJ1-2	TGTGCCAGCAGTGAATATGGGGACACTAACTATGGCTACACCTTC	CASSEYGDTNYGYTF
TRBV12-5	-	18	TRBD2	TRBJ2-2	TGTGCTAGTGGTTTGGTACGCGGGACTAGCGGGAGCTCCGGGGAGCTGTTTTTT	CASGLVRGTSGSSGELFF
TRBV27	-	13	-	TRBJ1-1	TGTGCCAGCAGGGGGGCAGGGAACACTGAAGCTTTCTTT	CASRGAGNTEAFF
TRBV6-5	-	13	-	TRBJ2-2	TGTGCCAGCAGTGACCAGGACACCGGGGAGCTGTTTTTT	CASSDQDTGELFF
TRBV11-3	-	13	-	TRBJ2-1	TGTGCCAGCAGCCACGGACCCTACAATGAGCAGTTCTTC	CASSHGPYNEQFF
TRBV5-1	once	12	-	TRBJ1-2	TGCGCCAGCAGCTTGGGGGCCTATGGCTACACCTTC	CASSLGAYGYTF
TRBV10-2	-	14	-	TRBJ2-7	TGCGCCAGCAGTGAGTCTGGCGGGGTCTACGAGCAGTACTTC	CASSESGGVYEQYF
TRBV28	-	14	-	TRBJ1-2	TGTGCCAGCAGTTTAAGGCAGGGCCACTATGGCTACACCTTC	CASSLRQGHYGYTF
TRBV29-1	-	12	TRBD1	TRBJ2-7	TGCAGCGTTGGTGGACAGGGCTACGAGCAGTACTTC	CSVGGQGYEQYF
TRBV5-4	-	16	TRBD1	TRBJ2-2	TGTGCCAGCAGCTTGGGAGACAGGGGCTACACCGGGGAGCTGTTTTTT	CASSLGDRGYTGELFF